These 19 T cell receptor beta chains were all obtained from the same sample, sequenced in a study of T cell responses to AZD1222 COVID-19 vaccine. The assay was immunoSEQ multiplex PCR, and TCRdb's table has in-frame clones only and misses some. The sample includes more than 85,000 clones, over 90% of them seen just once. The material sequenced was peripheral blood, taken 28 days after the second AZD1222 dose. Every receptor here comes from an adult who received the AZD1222 COVID-19 vaccine.

The rearrangement links TRBV6-5 to TRBJ2-5, with D unclear. V was shortened by 6 bases and J by 2 bases, with 10 bases between the two germline ends. CDR3 size: 13 residues. Germline V gene sequence: CDR1 MNHEY, CDR2 SVGAGI. CDR3 bases: TGTGCCAGCAGGATGACGGCTCAAGAGACCCAGTACTTC. It translates to CASRMTAQETQYF.

The chain has TRBV5-1 and TRBJ1-2, with 8 bases fitting TRBD1. This CDR3 has 15 amino acids. V trimming: 4 bases; J trimming: 2 bases; junction bases outside the gene matches: 7. The V gene's germline CDR1 is SGHRS and CDR2 YFSETQ. In DNA form, the CDR3 reads TGCGCCAGCAGCCCTGGACAGGGTAACAACTATGGCTACACCTTC. This sequence encodes CASSPGQGNNYGYTF.

The rearrangement links TRBV11-2 to TRBJ1-5, with a tentative D call TRBD1 (6 bases). Germline V lookup: CDR1 SGHAT, CDR2 FQNNGV. Trimming took 4 bases from V and 1 from J, leaving 11 bases between them. The CDR3 spans 15 residues. The CDR3 DNA follows: TGTGCCAGCAGCTCCATTACAGGGAGCAATCAGCCCCAGCATTTT. This gives the protein CASSSITGSNQPQHF. The whole variable domain, remainder taken from reference TRBV11-2 and TRBJ1-5, is EAGVAQSPRYKIIEKRQSVAFWCNPISGHATLYWYQQILGQGPKLLIQFQNNGVVDDSQLPKDRFSAERLKGVDSTLKIQPAKLEDSAVYLCASSSITGSNQPQHFGDGTRLSIL.

This CDR3 is CASSEALKGYRGLNTEAFF. CDR3 coding DNA: TGTGCCAGCAGTGAAGCGCTTAAAGGGTACAGGGGTTTGAACACTGAAGCTTTCTTT. The chain recombines TRBV6-1 with TRBJ1-1; the match to TRBD1 covers 7 bases. The CDR3 covers 19 residues. Germline assignment: CDR1 MNHNS and CDR2 SASEGT. V shed 0 bases and J 0 bases; nucleotides not matched to a gene: 13.

J is TRBJ1-1 and V is TRBV6-5; tentatively, D is TRBD1 (5 bases). V was clipped by 7 bases and J by 11 bases, with 20 bases between them. The CDR3 is 13 amino acids. The germline V gene encodes CDR1 MNHEY and CDR2 SVGAGI. The CDR3 bases are TGTGCCAGCACCCAGGGACCGAGCATCCAGGCTTTCTTT. It translates to CASTQGPSIQAFF.

The rearrangement joins TRBV6-2 or TRBV6-3 to TRBJ2-2, with D perhaps being TRBD1 or TRBD2 (6 bases each). CDR1 MNHEY and CDR2 SVGEGT come from the germline V gene. The CDR3 runs to 15 residues. V lost 4 bases to trimming and J lost 3 bases, with 12 bases between them. CDR3 residues: CASSWGARHTGELFF. In DNA, the CDR3 is TGTGCCAGCAGTTGGGGGGCTCGTCACACCGGGGAGCTGTTTTTT.

The chain couples TRBV18 to TRBJ1-3; D uncertain. The CDR3 is 17 residues long. The V gene's germline CDR1 is KGHSH and CDR2 LQKENI. The V and J ends lost 2 bases and 0 bases respectively, with 14 bases between them. In nucleotides, the CDR3 is TGTGCCAGCTCACCATGGACCCTACCAAACTCTGGAAACACCATATATTTT. It codes for CASSPWTLPNSGNTIYF.

This chain joins TRBV6-5 and TRBJ2-7, with D tentatively TRBD1 (5 bases). Per germline, CDR1 MNHEY and CDR2 SVGAGI. Trimming took 6 bases from V and 2 from J, leaving 11 bases between them. CDR3 length equals 13 residues. The CDR3 DNA reads as TGTGCCAGCAGGTATGGACAACCCTACGAGCAGTACTTC. Its protein is CASRYGQPYEQYF.

V and J are TRBV6-2 or TRBV6-3 and TRBJ2-7; the D is unclear. This CDR3 region has 12 residues. With 6 bases removed from V and 9 bases from J, the gap between germline ends came to 15 bases. Germline values: CDR1 MNHEY, CDR2 SVGEGT. This CDR3 is CASSPPWRPQYF. CDR3 coding DNA: TGTGCCAGCAGCCCACCTTGGCGCCCGCAGTACTTC.

The chain employs TRBV5-1 and TRBJ1-4; maybe TRBD1 (6 bases). Germline V gives CDR1 SGHRS, CDR2 YFSETQ. The CDR3 sequence is 15 residues long. Trimming took 0 bases from V and 8 from J, leaving 14 bases between them. In nucleotides, the CDR3 is TGCGCCAGCAGCTTGGAGCCGGGACAACAGGAAAAACTGTTTTTT. Translated: CASSLEPGQQEKLFF.

The chain is built from TRBV12-3 or TRBV12-4 and TRBJ2-7, with D uncertain. V was clipped by 3 bases and J by 5 bases, with 8 bases between them. The CDR3 runs to 12 residues. CDR3 region: CASSFLAHEQYF. The CDR3 coding sequence is TGTGCCAGCAGTTTCTTGGCTCACGAGCAGTACTTC.

The chain links TRBV5-1 to TRBJ1-4; 10 bases fit TRBD1. CDR3 length equals 14 residues. The germline V gene has CDR1 SGHRS and CDR2 YFSETQ. After removal of 4 bases from V and 7 bases from J, the junction contained 4 bases not matched to a gene. CDR3 residues: CASSPGQGPEKLFF. The CDR3 DNA reads as TGCGCCAGCAGCCCGGGACAGGGGCCTGAAAAACTGTTTTTT. Complete variable domain (other parts from reference TRBV5-1 and TRBJ1-4): KAGVTQTPRYLIKTRGQQVTLSCSPISGHRSVSWYQQTPGQGLQFLFEYFSETQRNKGNFPGRFSGRQFSNSRSEMNVSTLELGDSALYLCASSPGQGPEKLFFGSGTQLSVL.

The rearrangement joins TRBV29-1 to TRBJ1-2; D is uncertain. This CDR3 has 14 residues. Germline assignment: CDR1 SQVTM and CDR2 ANQGSEA. Trimming stripped 3 bases from V and 4 bases from J, with 15 bases between. The CDR3 DNA is TGCAGCGTTGATAATCGGGGAGACGGCTATGGCTACACCTTC. It yields the protein CSVDNRGDGYGYTF.

The CDR3, as DNA: TGTGCCAGCAGTCTTTGGCCGGGACTAGCGGGAAGCGAGCAGTACTTC. It specifies CASSLWPGLAGSEQYF. The rearrangement joins TRBV7-6 to TRBJ2-7; 13 nucleotides match TRBD2. The CDR3 covers 16 residues. V lost 6 bases, J lost 6 bases, and 11 bases stayed unmatched. Germline V CDR1 and CDR2: SGHVS, FNYEAQ.

This clone was counted a single time. The V call is TRBV5-1, the J call TRBJ1-2; weak D call: TRBD1 (6 bases). Trimming left V 4 bases short and J 1 base short, with 11 bases between. Germline lookup yields CDR1 SGHRS and CDR2 YFSETQ. The CDR3 length is 14 residues. CDR3 protein: CASSQDRLNYGYTF. The CDR3 region has the DNA TGCGCCAGCAGCCAGGACAGACTTAACTATGGCTACACCTTC.

The chain joins TRBV27 to TRBJ1-2; the match to TRBD1 covers 8 bases. This CDR3 comprises 13 residues. Germline V gene data show CDR1 as MNHEY and CDR2 as SMNVEV (reference sequence). Unmatched junction bases numbered 2, after V lost 3 bases and J lost 5 bases. CDR3 residues: CASSFGQGYGYTF. DNA for the CDR3: TGTGCCAGCAGTTTTGGACAGGGTTATGGCTACACCTTC.

This chain joins TRBV6-5 and TRBJ1-1, with a weak D call TRBD1 (5 bases). CDR1 and CDR2 (germline): MNHEY, SVGAGI. CDR3 size: 14 residues. Trimming cost V 6 bases and J 0 bases, with 11 bases left between them. The CDR3 loop is CASSGLGLNTEAFF. The CDR3 DNA is TGTGCCAGCAGCGGCTTGGGGCTGAACACTGAAGCTTTCTTT.

The V call is TRBV10-2, the J call TRBJ1-1, with 7 bases matching TRBD1. CDR1 and CDR2 (germline): WSHSY, SAAADI. The CDR3 consists of 16 residues. Germline trimming cut 0 bases from V and 0 bases from J; bases unmatched to any gene: 4. CDR3 sequence (DNA): TGCGCCAGCAGTGAGTCTACGGACAGGATGAACACTGAAGCTTTCTTT. Its translation: CASSESTDRMNTEAFF.

The chain uses TRBV28 and TRBJ2-7; 7 bases match TRBD1. The length of the CDR3 is 16 residues. Per the germline V gene, CDR1 is MDHEN and CDR2 is SYDVKM. The V gene end was trimmed by 4 bases and the J gene end by 1 base; junction bases not matched to a gene: 10. CDR3 sequence reads: CASSWVDRAVSYEQYF. Here the CDR3 DNA reads TGTGCCAGCAGTTGGGTTGACAGGGCCGTTTCCTACGAGCAGTACTTC.